A selection of T cell receptor beta chains follows, all from one sample in a study of T-cell reconstitution after alpha-beta-depleted transplantation in children. TCRdb reprocessed the PCR reads via MiXCR and lists one record per CDR3 protein. The sample records more than 550,000 distinct CDR3 sequences, roughly a tenth being singletons. Sample: PBMCs from the stem cell graft donor, taken from the stem cell graft. These receptors came from a human donor who donated a stem cell graft to a child with acute myeloid leukemia. The CDR3 runs from the conserved cysteine through the conserved F or W. D genes are given only for firm matches. Clone size is stated in some rows and not others, as once, few, many or a class when expanded.

NA	TRBJ2-3	few	TRBV7-7	CASSLTGVDTQYF	TGTGCTAGCAGCTTAACGGGGGTGGATACGCAGTATTTT
NA	TRBJ2-7	few	TRBV24-1	CATSDPDRTYEQYF	TGTGCCACCAGTGATCCCGACAGGACCTACGAGCAGTACTTC
NA	TRBJ1-2	many	TRBV7-9	CASSLYDGYTF	TGTGCCAGCAGCTTATACGATGGCTACACCTTC
NA	TRBJ2-2	few	TRBV6-2/TRBV6-3	CASRAANTGELFF	TGTGCCAGCCGGGCCGCGAACACCGGGGAGCTGTTTTTT
NA	TRBJ1-1	NA	TRBV12-3/TRBV12-4	CASSLAGGADTEAFF	TGTGCCAGCAGTTTAGCTGGGGGCGCGGACACTGAAGCTTTCTTT
NA	TRBJ2-1	many	TRBV10-3	CAISDQSRSEQFF	TGTGCCATCAGTGACCAATCGAGGTCTGAGCAGTTCTTC
NA	TRBJ2-1	few	TRBV20-1	CSARATPYNEQFF	TGCAGTGCTAGGGCCACACCCTACAATGAGCAGTTCTTC
NA	TRBJ1-2	few	TRBV6-1	CASSRKGPPYGYTF	TGTGCCAGCAGCCGAAAAGGACCTCCCTATGGCTACACCTTC
NA	TRBJ1-1	few	TRBV5-1	CASSLDGLLNTEAFF	TGCGCCAGCAGCTTGGATGGTCTTTTGAACACTGAAGCTTTCTTT
NA	TRBJ2-1	NA	TRBV20-1	CSASPILGSYNEQFF	TGCAGTGCTAGCCCAATCCTGGGGTCCTACAATGAGCAGTTCTTC
NA	TRBJ1-1	few	TRBV29-1	CSVVRDTEAFF	TGCAGCGTTGTCCGGGACACGGAAGCTTTCTTT
TRBD1	TRBJ1-1	many	TRBV29-1	CSVALPGQLPLNTEAFF	TGCAGCGTCGCACTGCCGGGACAGCTACCTCTGAACACTGAAGCTTTCTTT
NA	TRBJ2-1	NA	TRBV20-1	CSAPHGGLHNEQFF	TGCAGTGCCCCTCACGGTGGCTTACACAATGAGCAGTTCTTC
NA	TRBJ2-1	many	TRBV20-1	CSALARDYNEQFF	TGCAGTGCCTTAGCCAGGGACTACAATGAGCAGTTCTTC
NA	TRBJ2-7	few	TRBV18	CASSRQESSYEQYF	TGTGCCAGCTCACGGCAGGAGAGCTCCTACGAGCAGTACTTC
TRBD2	TRBJ2-7	NA	TRBV28	CASSLIGRVYEQYF	TGTGCCAGCAGTTTAATCGGGAGGGTCTACGAGCAGTACTTC
TRBD1	TRBJ2-7	NA	TRBV30	CAWGQALAYEQYF	TGTGCCTGGGGACAGGCGCTAGCCTACGAGCAGTACTTC
TRBD2	TRBJ2-3	few	TRBV12-3/TRBV12-4	CASMILAVADTQYF	TGTGCCAGCATGATTCTAGCGGTGGCAGATACGCAGTATTTT
NA	TRBJ2-6	few	TRBV7-6	CASSLEVAGLSNVLTF	TGTGCCAGCAGCTTAGAAGTTGCCGGGTTGTCCAACGTCCTGACTTTC
NA	TRBJ2-1	few	TRBV19	CASSIFGSYNEQFF	TGTGCCAGTAGTATATTTGGCTCCTACAATGAGCAGTTCTTC
NA	TRBJ1-1	NA	TRBV7-9	CASNLRQELEAFF	TGTGCCAGCAACCTTCGGCAGGAGCTGGAAGCTTTCTTT
TRBD1	TRBJ1-2	many	TRBV29-1	CSVVNPTGSMYGYTF	TGCAGCGTTGTTAATCCGACAGGGTCTATGTATGGCTACACCTTC
TRBD2	TRBJ2-7	few	TRBV12-3/TRBV12-4	CASSVGLAGGPAVPEQYF	TGTGCCAGCTCGGTGGGACTAGCGGGAGGGCCAGCTGTACCCGAGCAGTACTTC
NA	TRBJ2-7	many	TRBV29-1	CSVQKADEQYF	TGCAGCGTTCAAAAGGCGGACGAGCAGTACTTC
TRBD1	TRBJ1-1	NA	TRBV12-3/TRBV12-4	CASSPRQGTWRQTEAFF	TGTGCCAGCAGTCCCCGACAGGGAACCTGGAGACAAACTGAAGCTTTCTTT
NA	TRBJ2-5	many	TRBV6-2/TRBV6-3	CASSYTASVGQETQYF	TGTGCCAGCAGTTACACGGCTAGCGTAGGGCAAGAGACCCAGTACTTC
NA	TRBJ2-3	few	TRBV24-1	CATRGADSTDTQYF	TGTGCCACCCGGGGGGCAGACTCCACAGATACGCAGTATTTT
TRBD1	TRBJ2-7	NA	TRBV20-1	CSAEAGTGTYEQYF	TGCAGTGCCGAAGCCGGGACAGGAACCTACGAGCAGTACTTC
NA	TRBJ1-4	NA	TRBV5-1	CASSPPGLNEKLFF	TGCGCCAGCAGCCCCCCCGGGCTTAATGAAAAACTGTTTTTT
NA	TRBJ1-4	few	TRBV29-1	CSVEMVGEKLFF	TGCAGCGTTGAGATGGTGGGGGAAAAACTGTTTTTT
TRBD2	TRBJ2-7	few	TRBV7-2	CASSSEGTSGSYEQYF	TGTGCCAGCAGCTCCGAAGGGACTAGCGGCTCCTACGAGCAGTACTTC
TRBD1	TRBJ2-7	NA	TRBV7-8	CASSLVGTGVGEQYF	TGTGCCAGCAGCTTAGTGGGGACAGGGGTTGGCGAGCAGTACTTC
NA	TRBJ2-7	many	TRBV29-1	CSVFKPTTQGEEYRYEQYF	TGCAGCGTTTTCAAACCAACTACACAGGGAGAGGAATACCGTTACGAGCAGTACTTC
NA	TRBJ2-1	NA	TRBV29-1	CSVPGGSYNEQFF	TGCAGCGTTCCAGGAGGCTCCTACAATGAGCAGTTCTTC
NA	TRBJ2-2	once	TRBV7-3	CASSTQGRARTGELFF	TGTGCCAGCAGCACCCAGGGCAGGGCGCGCACCGGGGAGCTGTTTTTT
TRBD2	TRBJ2-7	NA	TRBV27	CASSLPETSGWNYEQYF	TGTGCCAGCAGTTTACCGGAAACTAGCGGATGGAACTACGAGCAGTACTTC
TRBD1	TRBJ2-7	few	TRBV20-1	CSAGGTGDAYEQYF	TGCAGTGCTGGGGGGACAGGGGACGCCTACGAGCAGTACTTC
NA	TRBJ2-7	few	TRBV5-4	CASSLNQYEQYF	TGTGCCAGCAGCTTGAACCAGTACGAGCAGTACTTC